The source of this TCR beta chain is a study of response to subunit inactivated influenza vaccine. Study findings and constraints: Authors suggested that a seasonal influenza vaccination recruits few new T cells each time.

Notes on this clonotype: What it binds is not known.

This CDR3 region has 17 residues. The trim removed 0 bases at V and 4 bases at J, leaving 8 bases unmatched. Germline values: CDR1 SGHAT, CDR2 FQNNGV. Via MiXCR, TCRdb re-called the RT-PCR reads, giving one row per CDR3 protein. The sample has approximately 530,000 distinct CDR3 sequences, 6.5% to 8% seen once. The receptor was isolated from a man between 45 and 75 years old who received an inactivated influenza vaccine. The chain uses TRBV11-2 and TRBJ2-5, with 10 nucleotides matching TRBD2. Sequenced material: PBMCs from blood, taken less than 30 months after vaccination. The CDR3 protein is CASSLDPQRGGGETQYF. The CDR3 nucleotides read TGTGCCAGCAGCTTAGATCCTCAGCGGGGGGGCGGAGAGACCCAGTACTTC.